A single T cell receptor (beta chain) is shown here with its context. Its antigen remains unidentified. TCRdb fed the 5' RACE reads into MiXCR, producing one record per CDR3 protein. Among 7,000 to 9,500 distinct CDR3 sequences listed, over 5.5% were seen once. The CDR3 covers 15 residues. CDR1 and CDR2 from the germline V gene are SQVTM and ANQGSEA. V dropped 7 bases and J dropped 0 bases, with 15 bases sitting between them. The data are from a study of spatial heterogeneity in lung cancer. Study-level findings and limits: Higher tumor mutation counts went along with higher counts of expanded intratumoral alpha and beta TCRs. Ubiquitous and regional nonsynonymous mutation counts were tracked by ubiquitous and regional expanded TCR counts, respectively.

The sample's time point: sample taken at primary tumor resection. J is TRBJ1-4 and V is TRBV29-1; tentatively, D is TRBD1 (6 bases). The clonotype originates from a male donor with early-stage non-small cell lung cancer. This material consisted of lung tumor tissue, taken at surgery. In nucleotides, the CDR3 is TGCAGCGCCCGAAGACAGGACACAACTAATGAAAAACTGTTTTTT. Its protein is CSARRQDTTNEKLFF.